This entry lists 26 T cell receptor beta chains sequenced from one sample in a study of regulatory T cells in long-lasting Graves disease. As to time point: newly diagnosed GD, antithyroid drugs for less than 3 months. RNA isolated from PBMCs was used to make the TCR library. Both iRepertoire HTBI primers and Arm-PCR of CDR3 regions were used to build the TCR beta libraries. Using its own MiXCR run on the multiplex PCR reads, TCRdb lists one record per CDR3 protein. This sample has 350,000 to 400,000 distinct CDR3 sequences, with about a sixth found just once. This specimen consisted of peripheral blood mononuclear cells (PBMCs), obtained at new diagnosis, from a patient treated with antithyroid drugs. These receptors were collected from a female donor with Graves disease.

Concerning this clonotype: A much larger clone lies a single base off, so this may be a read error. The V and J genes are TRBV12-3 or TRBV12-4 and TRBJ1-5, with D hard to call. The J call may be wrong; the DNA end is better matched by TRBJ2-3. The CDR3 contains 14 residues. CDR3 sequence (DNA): TGTGCCAGCAGTCCCCTCGATGGCAATCAGCCCCAGTATTTT. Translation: CASSPLDGNQPQYF.

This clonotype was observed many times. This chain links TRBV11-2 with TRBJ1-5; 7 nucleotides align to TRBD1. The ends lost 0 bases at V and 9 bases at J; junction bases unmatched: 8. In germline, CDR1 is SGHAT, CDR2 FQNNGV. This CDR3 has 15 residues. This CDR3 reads CASSLDLQGGWPQHF. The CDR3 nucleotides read TGTGCCAGCAGCTTAGATTTGCAGGGGGGTTGGCCCCAGCATTTT. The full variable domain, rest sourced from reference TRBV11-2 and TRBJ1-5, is EAGVAQSPRYKIIEKRQSVAFWCNPISGHATLYWYQQILGQGPKLLIQFQNNGVVDDSQLPKDRFSAERLKGVDSTLKIQPAKLEDSAVYLCASSLDLQGGWPQHFGDGTRLSIL.

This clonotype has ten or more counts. DNA for the CDR3: TGTGCCAGCAGCCAAGATAGTTTAGCTAGAGTACCCTACAATGAGCAGTTCTTC. It is translated as CASSQDSLARVPYNEQFF. J is TRBJ2-1 and V is TRBV3-1; D gene ambiguous. The CDR3 is made up of 18 amino acids. Trimming cost V 0 bases and J 2 bases, with 17 bases left between them. Germline CDR1 is LGHDT and CDR2 is YNNKEL (reference sequence).

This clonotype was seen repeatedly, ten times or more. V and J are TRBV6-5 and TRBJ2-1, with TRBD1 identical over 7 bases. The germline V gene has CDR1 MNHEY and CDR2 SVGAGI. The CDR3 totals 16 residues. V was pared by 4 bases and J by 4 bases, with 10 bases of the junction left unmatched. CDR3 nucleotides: TGTGCCAGCAGTTCTCGGACAGGAGTGGGATACAATGAGCAGTTCTTC. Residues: CASSSRTGVGYNEQFF.

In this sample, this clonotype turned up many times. As DNA, the CDR3 is TGCGCCAGCAGCCAAAGGGCGGCCACCCAAGAGACCCAGTACTTC. As protein: CASSQRAATQETQYF. The chain employs TRBV4-1 and TRBJ2-5; the D is unclear. Trimming took 2 bases from V and 1 from J, leaving 11 bases between them. The CDR3 consists of 15 residues. Germline-derived CDR1 and CDR2 are MGHRA and YSYEKL.

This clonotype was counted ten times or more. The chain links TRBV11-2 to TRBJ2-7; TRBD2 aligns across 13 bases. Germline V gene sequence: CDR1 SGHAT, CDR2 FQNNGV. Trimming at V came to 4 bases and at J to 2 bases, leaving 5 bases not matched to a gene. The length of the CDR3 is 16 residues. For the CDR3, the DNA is TGTGCCAGCAGCTCGCTACTAGCGGGAGGGCCCTACGAGCAGTACTTC. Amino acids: CASSSLLAGGPYEQYF. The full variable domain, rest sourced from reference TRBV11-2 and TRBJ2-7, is EAGVAQSPRYKIIEKRQSVAFWCNPISGHATLYWYQQILGQGPKLLIQFQNNGVVDDSQLPKDRFSAERLKGVDSTLKIQPAKLEDSAVYLCASSSLLAGGPYEQYFGPGTRLTVT.

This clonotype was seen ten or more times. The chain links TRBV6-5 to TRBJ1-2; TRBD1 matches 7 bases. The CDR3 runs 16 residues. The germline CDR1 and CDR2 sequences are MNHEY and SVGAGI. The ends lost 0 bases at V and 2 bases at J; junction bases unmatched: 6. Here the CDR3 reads CASSYSRRGGNYGYTF. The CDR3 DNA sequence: TGTGCCAGCAGTTACTCGAGAAGAGGGGGCAACTATGGCTACACCTTC.

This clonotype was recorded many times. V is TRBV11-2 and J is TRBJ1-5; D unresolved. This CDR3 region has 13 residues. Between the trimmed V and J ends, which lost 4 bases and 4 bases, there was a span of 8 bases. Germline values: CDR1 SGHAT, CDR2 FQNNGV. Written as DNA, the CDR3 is TGTGCCAGCAGCTGGTTTGAAAATCAGCCCCAGCATTTT. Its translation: CASSWFENQPQHF. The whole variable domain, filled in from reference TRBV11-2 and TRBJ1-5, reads EAGVAQSPRYKIIEKRQSVAFWCNPISGHATLYWYQQILGQGPKLLIQFQNNGVVDDSQLPKDRFSAERLKGVDSTLKIQPAKLEDSAVYLCASSWFENQPQHFGDGTRLSIL.

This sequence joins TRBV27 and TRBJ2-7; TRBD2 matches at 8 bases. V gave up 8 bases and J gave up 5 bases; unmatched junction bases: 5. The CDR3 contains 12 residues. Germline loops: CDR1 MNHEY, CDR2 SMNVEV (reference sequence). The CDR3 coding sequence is TGTGCCAGCGGCCGGGGGGGAAACGAGCAGTACTTC. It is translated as CASGRGGNEQYF.

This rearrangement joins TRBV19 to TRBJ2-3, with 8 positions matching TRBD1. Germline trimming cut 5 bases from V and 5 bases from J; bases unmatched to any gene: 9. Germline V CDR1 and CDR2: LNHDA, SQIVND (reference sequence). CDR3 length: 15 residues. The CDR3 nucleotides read TGTGCCAGTAGTGTGGGACAGGATATCGGAGATACGCAGTATTTT. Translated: CASSVGQDIGDTQYF.

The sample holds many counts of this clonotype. The CDR3 here is CASSSGLAGVRTGELFF. DNA of the CDR3: TGTGCCAGCAGTTCAGGACTAGCGGGAGTCCGGACCGGGGAGCTGTTTTTT. The chain combines TRBV2 with TRBJ2-2; TRBD2 matches 13 bases. CDR1 is SNHLY and CDR2 is FYNNEI in the germline V gene. Losses at the gene ends were 5 bases for V and 5 bases for J; bases not matched to a gene: 8. There are 17 residues in the CDR3.

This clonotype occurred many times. In nucleotides, the CDR3 is TGTGCCAGCAGTCAGACGGGAGGATCCTTCAATCAGCCCCAGCATTTT. It is translated as CASSQTGGSFNQPQHF. The chain combines TRBV6-2 or TRBV6-3 with TRBJ1-5; D gene unclear. Germline CDR1 reads MNHEY; CDR2 reads SVGEGT. Trimming removed 5 bases from V and 3 bases from J, with 17 bases in between. The length of the CDR3 is 16 residues.

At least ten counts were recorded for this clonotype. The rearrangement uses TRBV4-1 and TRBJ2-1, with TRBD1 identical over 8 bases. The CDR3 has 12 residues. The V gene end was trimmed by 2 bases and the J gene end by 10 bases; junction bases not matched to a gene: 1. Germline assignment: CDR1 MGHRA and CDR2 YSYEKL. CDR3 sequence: CASSQTGGEQFF. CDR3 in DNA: TGCGCCAGCAGCCAAACAGGGGGGGAGCAGTTCTTC.

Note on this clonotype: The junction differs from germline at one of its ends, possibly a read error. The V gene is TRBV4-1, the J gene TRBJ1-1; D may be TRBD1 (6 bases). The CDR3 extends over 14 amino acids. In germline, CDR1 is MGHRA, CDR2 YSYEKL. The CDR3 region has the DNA TGCGCCAGCGGCCAAGACAGGAGGAACACTGAAGCTTTCTTT. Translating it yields CASGQDRRNTEAFF.

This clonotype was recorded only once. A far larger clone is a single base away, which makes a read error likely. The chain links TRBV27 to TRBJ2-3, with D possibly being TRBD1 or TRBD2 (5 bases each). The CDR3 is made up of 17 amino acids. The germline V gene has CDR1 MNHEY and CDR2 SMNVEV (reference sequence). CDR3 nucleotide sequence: TGTGACAGCAGTTGGGGGTCAAGCTTCGAAATCACAGATACGCAGTATTTT. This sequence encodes CDSSWGSSFEITDTQYF.

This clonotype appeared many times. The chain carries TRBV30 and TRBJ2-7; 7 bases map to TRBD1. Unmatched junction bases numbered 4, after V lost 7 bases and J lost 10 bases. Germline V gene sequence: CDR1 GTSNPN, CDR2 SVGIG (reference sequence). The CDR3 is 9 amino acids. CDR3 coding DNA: TGTGCCTTGGGGGACAGCCAGTACTTC. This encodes CALGDSQYF.

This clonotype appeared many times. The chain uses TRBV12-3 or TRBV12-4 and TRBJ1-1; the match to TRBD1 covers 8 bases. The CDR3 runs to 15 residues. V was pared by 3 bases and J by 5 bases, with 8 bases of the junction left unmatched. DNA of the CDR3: TGTGCCAGCAGTTTTGTATTACAGGGGGGGACTGAAGCTTTCTTT. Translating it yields CASSFVLQGGTEAFF.

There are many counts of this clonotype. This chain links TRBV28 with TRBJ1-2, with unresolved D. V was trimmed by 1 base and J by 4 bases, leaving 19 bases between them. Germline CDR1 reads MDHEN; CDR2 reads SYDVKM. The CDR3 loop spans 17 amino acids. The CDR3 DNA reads TGTGCCAGCAGTTTATACTCCCCCCAGTTCTTCAGCTATGGCTACACCTTC. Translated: CASSLYSPQFFSYGYTF.

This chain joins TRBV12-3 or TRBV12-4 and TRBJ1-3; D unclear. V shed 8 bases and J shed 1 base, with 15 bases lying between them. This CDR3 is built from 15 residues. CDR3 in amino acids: CASSYPRSSGNTIYF. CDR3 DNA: TGTGCCAGCTCCTATCCTCGGAGTTCTGGAAACACCATATATTTT.

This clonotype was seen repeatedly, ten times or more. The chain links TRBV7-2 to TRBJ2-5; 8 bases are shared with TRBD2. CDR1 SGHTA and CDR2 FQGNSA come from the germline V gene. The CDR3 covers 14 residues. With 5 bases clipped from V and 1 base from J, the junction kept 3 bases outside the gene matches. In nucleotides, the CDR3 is TGTGCCAGCAGCCCCGGACTAGCCCAAGAGACCCAGTACTTC. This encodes CASSPGLAQETQYF.

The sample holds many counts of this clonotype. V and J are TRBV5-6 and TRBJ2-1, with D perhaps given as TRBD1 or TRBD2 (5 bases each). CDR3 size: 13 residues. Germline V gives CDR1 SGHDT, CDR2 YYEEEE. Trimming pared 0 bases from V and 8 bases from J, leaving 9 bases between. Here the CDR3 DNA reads TGTGCCAGCAGCTTGGTTCGGGGCGATGAGCAGTTCTTC. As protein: CASSLVRGDEQFF.

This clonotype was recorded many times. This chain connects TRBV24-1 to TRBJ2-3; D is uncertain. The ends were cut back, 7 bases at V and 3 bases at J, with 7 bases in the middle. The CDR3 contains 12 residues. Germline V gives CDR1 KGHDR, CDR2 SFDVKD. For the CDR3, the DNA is TGTGCCACCAGCACCTTGACAGATACGCAGTATTTT. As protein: CATSTLTDTQYF.

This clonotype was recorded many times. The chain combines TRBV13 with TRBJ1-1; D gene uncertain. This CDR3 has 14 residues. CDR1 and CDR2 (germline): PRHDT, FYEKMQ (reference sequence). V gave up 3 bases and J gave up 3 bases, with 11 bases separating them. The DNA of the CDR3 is TGTGCCAGCAGCTTGCGGTATCTTCACACTGAAGCTTTCTTT. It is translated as CASSLRYLHTEAFF. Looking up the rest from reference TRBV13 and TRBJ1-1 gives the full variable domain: AAGVIQSPRHLIKEKRETATLKCYPIPRHDTVYWYQQGPGQDPQFLISFYEKMQSDKGSIPDRFSAQQFSDYHSELNMSSLELGDSALYFCASSLRYLHTEAFFGQGTRLTVV.

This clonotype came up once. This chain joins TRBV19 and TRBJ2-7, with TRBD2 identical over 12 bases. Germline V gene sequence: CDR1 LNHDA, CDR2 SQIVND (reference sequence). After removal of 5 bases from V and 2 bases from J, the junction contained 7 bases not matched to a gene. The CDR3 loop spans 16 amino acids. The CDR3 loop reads CASSESSGRDPYEQYF. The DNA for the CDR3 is TGTGCCAGTAGTGAATCTAGCGGGAGGGATCCCTACGAGCAGTACTTC.

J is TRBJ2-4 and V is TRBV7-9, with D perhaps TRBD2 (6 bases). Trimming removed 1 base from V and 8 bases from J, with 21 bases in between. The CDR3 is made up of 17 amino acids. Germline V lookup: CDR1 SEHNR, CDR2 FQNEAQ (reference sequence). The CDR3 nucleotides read TGTGCCAGCAGCTTAGATGGAGGGACCTTCGGCGGGGACATTCAGTACTTC. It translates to CASSLDGGTFGGDIQYF.

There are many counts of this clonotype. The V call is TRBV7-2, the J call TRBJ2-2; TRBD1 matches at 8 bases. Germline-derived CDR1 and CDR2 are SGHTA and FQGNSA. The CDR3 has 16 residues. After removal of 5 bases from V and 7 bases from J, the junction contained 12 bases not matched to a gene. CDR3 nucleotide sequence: TGTGCCAGCAGCCGACAGACCAGGGGGCTGGGCGGGGAGCTGTTTTTT. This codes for CASSRQTRGLGGELFF. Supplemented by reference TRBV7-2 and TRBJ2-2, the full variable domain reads GAGVSQSPSNKVTEKGKDVELRCDPISGHTALYWYRQSLGQGLEFLIYFQGNSAPDKSGLPSDRFSAERTGGSVSTLTIQRTQQEDSAVYLCASSRQTRGLGGELFFGEGSRLTVL.